The source of this TCR beta chain is a study of T cell responses to AZD1222 COVID-19 vaccine (dated by TCRdb to 2020 to 2023). Regarding the study in general: TCR sequencing covered 233 trial participants: 207 given two doses of AZD1222 and 26 given two doses of MenACWY control vaccine. Trial participants were enrolled by age into 18-55, 56-69 and 70-plus year subgroups, with approximately 150, 28 and 58 TCR-sequenced participants respectively.

What the authors observed across the whole study: Conclusions about previously exposed vaccinees are limited, since just a handful of AZD1222 recipients were seropositive for SARS-CoV-2 at baseline. After two AZD1222 doses, both the breadth and the depth of spike-specific TCRs were significantly higher than at day 0 and than in MenACWY recipients. Vaccine-associated CD4 TCRs spanned the whole spike protein, with dominant responses in regions 160-218 and 743-854. Epitopes outside the regions mutated in the B.1.351 and B.1.1.7 variants were reportedly recognized by nearly half of the unique spike-specific TCRs. Participants were mostly white British, with more females than males. The authors suggested clonal diversity may have been underestimated. The 56-69-year group was small, and its depth increase did not reach significance, likely because of low power. Because no day 14 peak-response samples were available, repertoires were characterized only after the peak T cell response.

Sample time point, as interpreted from the label and publication: about 28 days (+/-7) after the second vaccine dose. AZD1222 recipients given second doses at about 4 weeks or at about 12 weeks were pooled, since spike-specific TCR depth and breadth were not found to differ between the two schedules. The vaccinee samples were drawn from two UK trials, COV001 and COV002, one of which was a single-blind randomized controlled phase 2/3 trial testing AZD1222 (ChAdOx1 nCoV-19) in healthy adults. For TCRbeta chain sequencing, PBMC samples from trial participants were taken at day 0 and at day 28 after the second dose. CDR1 and CDR2 were assigned from the germline V gene (reference sequence) as LNHDA and SQIVND. V is clipped by 7 bases and J by 7 bases, and the sequence between their germline boundaries is 14 bases long. Counted from cysteine to phenylalanine, this CDR3 has 14 amino acids. Only the CDR3 region is kept as DNA, spanning 42 bases read in frame from base 1.

The CDR3 regions of human TCRbeta chains were analyzed by immunosequencing. In the authors' own workflow: TCRs in the repertoires were matched against a reference library of SARS-CoV-2-specific TCRs that had been generated with the MIRA antigen-specificity platform. Breadth was defined as the fraction of unique TCRs that were SARS-CoV-2-associated. Depth was defined as the fraction of total T cells that were SARS-CoV-2-associated. Each spike-specific TCR was assigned to its reactive spike region and to a CD4 or CD8 class using the MIRA data. Log10-transformed breadth and depth values were compared by one-way ANOVA with Sidak's multiple comparisons tests. TCRdb carries this immuneACCESS record with in-frame sequences only. Its versions omit some clonotypes, under half of them owing to an unresolved V gene in the studies checked, with the rest unexplained. The V and J calls and clone size come from that table; D and trimming were worked out from the DNA. The sample records some 81,000 clones, about nine tenths of which are singletons. 9.5% to 13% of the sample is in the top ten clones.

This clone turned up a few times. Its antigen is currently not known. Qualities for individual bases were not recorded, and no much larger clone is one base off. The specimen comprised peripheral blood, sampled 28 days after the second AZD1222 dose. The receptor was derived from an adult who received the AZD1222 COVID-19 vaccine. In this chain, TRBV19 is recombined with TRBJ1-6, with TRBD1 as a weak D call on 5 bases. The CDR3 sequence is CASNTQGTNSPLHF. The sequenced DNA: TGTGCCAGTAATACCCAGGGTACCAATTCACCCCTCCACTTT.